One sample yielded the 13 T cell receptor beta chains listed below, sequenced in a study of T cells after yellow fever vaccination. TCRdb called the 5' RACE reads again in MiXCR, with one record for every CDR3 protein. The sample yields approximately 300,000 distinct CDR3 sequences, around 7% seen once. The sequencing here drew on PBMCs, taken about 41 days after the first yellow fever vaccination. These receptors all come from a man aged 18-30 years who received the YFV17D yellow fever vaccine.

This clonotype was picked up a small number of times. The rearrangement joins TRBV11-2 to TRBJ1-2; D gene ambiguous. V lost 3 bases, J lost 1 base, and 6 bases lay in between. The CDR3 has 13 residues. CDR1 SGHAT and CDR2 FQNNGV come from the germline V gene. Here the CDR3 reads CASSFSVNYGYTF. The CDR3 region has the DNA TGTGCCAGCAGCTTTTCTGTTAACTATGGCTACACCTTC.

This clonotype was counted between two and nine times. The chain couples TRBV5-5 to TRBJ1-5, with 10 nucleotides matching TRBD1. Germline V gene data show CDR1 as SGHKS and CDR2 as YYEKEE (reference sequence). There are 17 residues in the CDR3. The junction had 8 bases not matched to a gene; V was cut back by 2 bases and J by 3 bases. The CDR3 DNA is TGTGCCAGCAGCTTCTCCTTTGACAGGGGGCTCAATCAGCCCCAGCATTTT. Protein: CASSFSFDRGLNQPQHF.

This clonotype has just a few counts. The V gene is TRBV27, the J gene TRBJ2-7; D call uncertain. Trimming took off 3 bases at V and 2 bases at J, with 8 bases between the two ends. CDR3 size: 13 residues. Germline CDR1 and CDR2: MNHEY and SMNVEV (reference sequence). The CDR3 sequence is CASSFGQAYEQYF. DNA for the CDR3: TGTGCCAGCAGTTTCGGGCAGGCCTACGAGCAGTACTTC.

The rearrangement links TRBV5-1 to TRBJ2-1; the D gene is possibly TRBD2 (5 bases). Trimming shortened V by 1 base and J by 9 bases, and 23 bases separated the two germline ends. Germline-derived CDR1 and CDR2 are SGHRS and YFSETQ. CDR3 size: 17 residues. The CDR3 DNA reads TGCGCCAGCAGCTTGTTCCCGCCCGGAACTCGGAGGAGTGAGCAGTTCTTC. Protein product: CASSLFPPGTRRSEQFF.

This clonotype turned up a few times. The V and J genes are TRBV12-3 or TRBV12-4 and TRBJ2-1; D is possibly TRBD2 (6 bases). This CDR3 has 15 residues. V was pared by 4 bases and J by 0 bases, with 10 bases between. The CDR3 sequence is CASSSSAISYNEQFF. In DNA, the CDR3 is TGTGCCAGCAGTTCTAGCGCCATCTCCTACAATGAGCAGTTCTTC.

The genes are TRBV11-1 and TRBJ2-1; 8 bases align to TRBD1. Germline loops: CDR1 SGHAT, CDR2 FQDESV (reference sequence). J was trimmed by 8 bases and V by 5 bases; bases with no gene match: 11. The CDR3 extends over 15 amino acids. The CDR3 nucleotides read TGTGCCAGCAGCAAAGGGACAGGCGTCCCCGATGAGCAGTTCTTC. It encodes CASSKGTGVPDEQFF.

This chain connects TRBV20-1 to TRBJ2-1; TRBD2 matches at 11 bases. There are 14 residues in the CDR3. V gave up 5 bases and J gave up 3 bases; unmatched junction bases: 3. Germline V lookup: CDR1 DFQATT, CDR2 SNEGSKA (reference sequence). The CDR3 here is CSASGTSGYNEQFF. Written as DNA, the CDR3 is TGCAGTGCTTCCGGGACTAGCGGCTACAATGAGCAGTTCTTC.

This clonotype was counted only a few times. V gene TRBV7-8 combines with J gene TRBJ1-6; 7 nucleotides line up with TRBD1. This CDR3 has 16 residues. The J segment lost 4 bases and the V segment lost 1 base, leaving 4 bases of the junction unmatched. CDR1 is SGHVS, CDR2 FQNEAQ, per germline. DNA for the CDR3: TGTGCCAGCAGCTTAGACGGGACAGCTTATAATTCACCCCTCCACTTT. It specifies CASSLDGTAYNSPLHF. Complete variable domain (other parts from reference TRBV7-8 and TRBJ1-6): GAGVSQSPRYKVAKRGQDVALRCDPISGHVSLFWYQQALGQGPEFLTYFQNEAQLDKSGLPSDRFFAERPEGSVSTLKIQRTQQEDSAVYLCASSLDGTAYNSPLHFGNGTRLTVT.

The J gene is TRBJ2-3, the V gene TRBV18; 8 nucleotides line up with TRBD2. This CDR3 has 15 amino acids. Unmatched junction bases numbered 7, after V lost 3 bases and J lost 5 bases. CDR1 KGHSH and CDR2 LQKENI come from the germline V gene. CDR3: CASSPRGGQRDTQYF. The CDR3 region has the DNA TGTGCCAGCTCACCCCGGGGGGGGCAACGAGATACGCAGTATTTT.

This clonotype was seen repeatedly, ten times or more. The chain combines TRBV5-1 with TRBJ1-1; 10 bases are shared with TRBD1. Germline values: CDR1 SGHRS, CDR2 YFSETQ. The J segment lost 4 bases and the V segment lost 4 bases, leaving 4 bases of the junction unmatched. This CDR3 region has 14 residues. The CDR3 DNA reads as TGCGCCAGCAGCCGGGGGACAGGGGTCACTGAAGCTTTCTTT. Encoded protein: CASSRGTGVTEAFF. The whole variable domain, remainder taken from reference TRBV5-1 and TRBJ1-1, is KAGVTQTPRYLIKTRGQQVTLSCSPISGHRSVSWYQQTPGQGLQFLFEYFSETQRNKGNFPGRFSGRQFSNSRSEMNVSTLELGDSALYLCASSRGTGVTEAFFGQGTRLTVV.

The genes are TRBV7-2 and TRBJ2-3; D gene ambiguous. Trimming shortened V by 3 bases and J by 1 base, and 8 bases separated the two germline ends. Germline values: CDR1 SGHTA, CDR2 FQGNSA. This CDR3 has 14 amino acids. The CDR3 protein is CASSFSDGTDTQYF. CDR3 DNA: TGTGCCAGCAGCTTCAGCGACGGCACAGATACGCAGTATTTT.

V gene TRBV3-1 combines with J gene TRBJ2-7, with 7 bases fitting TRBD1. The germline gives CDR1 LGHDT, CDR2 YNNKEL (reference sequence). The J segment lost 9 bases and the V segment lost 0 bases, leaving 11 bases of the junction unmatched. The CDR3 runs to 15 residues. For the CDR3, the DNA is TGTGCCAGCAGCCAAGAAGTGGCAGGGGGAAGGAGGCAGTACGTC. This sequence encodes CASSQEVAGGRRQYV.

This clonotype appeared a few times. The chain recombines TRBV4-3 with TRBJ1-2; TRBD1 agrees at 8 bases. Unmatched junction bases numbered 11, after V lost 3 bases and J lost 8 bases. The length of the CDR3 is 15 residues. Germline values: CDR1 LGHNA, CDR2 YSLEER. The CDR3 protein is CASSQDFGDRIGYTF. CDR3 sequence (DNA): TGCGCCAGCAGCCAGGATTTTGGGGACAGGATCGGCTACACCTTC.